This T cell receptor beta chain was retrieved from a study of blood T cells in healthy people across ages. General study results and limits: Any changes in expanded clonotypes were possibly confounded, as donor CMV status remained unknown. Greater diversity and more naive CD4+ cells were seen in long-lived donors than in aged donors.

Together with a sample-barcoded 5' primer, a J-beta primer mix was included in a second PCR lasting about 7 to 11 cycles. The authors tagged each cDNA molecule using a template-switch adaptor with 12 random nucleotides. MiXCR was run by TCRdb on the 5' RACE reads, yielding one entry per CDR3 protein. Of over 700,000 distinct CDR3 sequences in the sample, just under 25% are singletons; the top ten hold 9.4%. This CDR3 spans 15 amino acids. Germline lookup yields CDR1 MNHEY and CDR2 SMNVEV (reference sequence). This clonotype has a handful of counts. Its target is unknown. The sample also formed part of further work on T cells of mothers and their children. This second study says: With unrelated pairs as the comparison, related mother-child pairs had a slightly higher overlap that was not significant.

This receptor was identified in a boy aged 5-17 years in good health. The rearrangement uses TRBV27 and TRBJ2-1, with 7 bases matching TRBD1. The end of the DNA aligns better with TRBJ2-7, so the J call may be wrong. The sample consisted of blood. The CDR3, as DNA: TGTGCCAGCAGTAGTCCAGGGGGTTACTCCTACGAGCAGTACTTC. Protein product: CASSSPGGYSYEQYF.